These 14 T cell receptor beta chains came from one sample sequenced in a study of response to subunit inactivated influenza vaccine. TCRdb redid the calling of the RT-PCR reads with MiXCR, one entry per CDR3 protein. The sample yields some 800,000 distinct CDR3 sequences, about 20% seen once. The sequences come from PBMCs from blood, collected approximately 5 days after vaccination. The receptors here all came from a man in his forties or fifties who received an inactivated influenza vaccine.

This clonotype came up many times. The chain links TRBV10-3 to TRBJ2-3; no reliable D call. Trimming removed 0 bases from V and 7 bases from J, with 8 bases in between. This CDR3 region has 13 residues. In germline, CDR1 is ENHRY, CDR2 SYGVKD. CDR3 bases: TGTGCCATCAGTGAGTCAGGCTTCTATACGCAGTATTTT. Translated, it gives CAISESGFYTQYF.

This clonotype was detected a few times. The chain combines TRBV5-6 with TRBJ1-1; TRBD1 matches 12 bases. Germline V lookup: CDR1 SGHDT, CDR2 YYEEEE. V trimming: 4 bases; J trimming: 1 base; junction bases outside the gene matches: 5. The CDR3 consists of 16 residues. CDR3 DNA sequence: TGTGCCAGCAGCCCCGGGACAGGGGGCGCGAACACTGAAGCTTTCTTT. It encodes CASSPGTGGANTEAFF.

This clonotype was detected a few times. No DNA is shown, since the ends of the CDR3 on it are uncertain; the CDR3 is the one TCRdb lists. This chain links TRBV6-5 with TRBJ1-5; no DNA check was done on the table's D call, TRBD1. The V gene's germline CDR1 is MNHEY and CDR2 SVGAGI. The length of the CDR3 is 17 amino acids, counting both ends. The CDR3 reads CASSYSFGPGSNQPQHF.

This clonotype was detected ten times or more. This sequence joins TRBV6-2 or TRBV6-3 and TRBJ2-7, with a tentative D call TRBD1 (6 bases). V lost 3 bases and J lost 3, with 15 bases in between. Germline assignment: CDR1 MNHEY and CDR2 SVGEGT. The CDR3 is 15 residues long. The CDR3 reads CASSYYGTPNYEQYF. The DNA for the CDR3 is TGTGCCAGCAGTTATTACGGGACACCAAACTACGAGCAGTACTTC.

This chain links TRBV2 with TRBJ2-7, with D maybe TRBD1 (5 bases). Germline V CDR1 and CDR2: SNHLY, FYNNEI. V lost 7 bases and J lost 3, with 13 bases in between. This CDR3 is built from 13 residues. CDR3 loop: CASIQGRDYEQYF. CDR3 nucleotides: TGTGCCAGCATCCAGGGCAGGGACTACGAGCAGTACTTC. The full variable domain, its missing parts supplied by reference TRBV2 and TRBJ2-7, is EPEVTQTPSHQVTQMGQEVILRCVPISNHLYFYWYRQILGQKVEFLVSFYNNEISEKSEIFDDQFSVERPDGSNFTLKIRSTKLEDSAMYFCASIQGRDYEQYFGPGTRLTVT.

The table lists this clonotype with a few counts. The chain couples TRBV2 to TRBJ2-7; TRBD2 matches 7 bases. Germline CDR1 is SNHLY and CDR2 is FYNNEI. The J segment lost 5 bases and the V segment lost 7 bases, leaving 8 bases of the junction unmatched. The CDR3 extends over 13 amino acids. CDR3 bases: TGTGCCAGCACCTTGGTCGGGGGGAACGAGCAGTACTTC. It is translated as CASTLVGGNEQYF.

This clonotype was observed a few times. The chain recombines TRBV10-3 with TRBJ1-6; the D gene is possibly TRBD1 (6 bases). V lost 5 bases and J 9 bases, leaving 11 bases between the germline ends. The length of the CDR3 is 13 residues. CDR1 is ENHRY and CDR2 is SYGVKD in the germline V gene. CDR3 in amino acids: CAISRQGSSPLHF. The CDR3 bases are TGTGCCATCAGTCGGCAGGGGAGTTCACCCCTCCACTTT.

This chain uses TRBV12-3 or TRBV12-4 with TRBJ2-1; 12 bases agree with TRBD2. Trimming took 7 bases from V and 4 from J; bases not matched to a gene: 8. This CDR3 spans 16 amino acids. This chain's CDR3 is CASTLTGLAGYNEQFF. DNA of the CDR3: TGTGCCAGCACTCTCACCGGACTAGCGGGGTACAATGAGCAGTTCTTC.

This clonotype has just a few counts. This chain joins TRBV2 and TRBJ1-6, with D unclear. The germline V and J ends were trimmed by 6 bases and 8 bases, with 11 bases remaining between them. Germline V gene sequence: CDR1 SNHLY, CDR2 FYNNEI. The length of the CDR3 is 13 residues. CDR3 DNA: TGTGCCAGCAGACAAGTATTTGATTCACCCCTCCACTTT. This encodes CASRQVFDSPLHF. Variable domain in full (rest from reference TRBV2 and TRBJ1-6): EPEVTQTPSHQVTQMGQEVILRCVPISNHLYFYWYRQILGQKVEFLVSFYNNEISEKSEIFDDQFSVERPDGSNFTLKIRSTKLEDSAMYFCASRQVFDSPLHFGNGTRLTVT.

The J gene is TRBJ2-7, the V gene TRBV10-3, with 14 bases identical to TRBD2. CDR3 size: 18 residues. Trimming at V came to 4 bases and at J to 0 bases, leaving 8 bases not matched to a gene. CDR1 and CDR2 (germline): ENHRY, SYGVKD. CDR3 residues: CAISGGLAGEQSSYEQYF. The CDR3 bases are TGTGCCATCAGTGGGGGACTAGCGGGGGAACAGAGCTCCTACGAGCAGTACTTC.

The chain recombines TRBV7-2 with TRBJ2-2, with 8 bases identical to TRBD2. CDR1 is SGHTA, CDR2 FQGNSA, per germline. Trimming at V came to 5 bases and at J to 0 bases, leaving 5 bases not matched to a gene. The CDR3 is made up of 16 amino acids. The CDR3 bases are TGTGCCAGCAGCCTTGTAGCGGGGTCGAACACCGGGGAGCTGTTTTTT. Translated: CASSLVAGSNTGELFF. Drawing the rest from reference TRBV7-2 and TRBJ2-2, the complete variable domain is GAGVSQSPSNKVTEKGKDVELRCDPISGHTALYWYRQSLGQGLEFLIYFQGNSAPDKSGLPSDRFSAERTGGSVSTLTIQRTQQEDSAVYLCASSLVAGSNTGELFFGEGSRLTVL.

The CDR3 DNA follows: TGTGCCAGCAGCCACCCTGACAGGGAAGTTGATGAGCAGTTCTTC. It translates to CASSHPDREVDEQFF. This rearrangement joins TRBV7-8 to TRBJ2-1; TRBD1 matches 7 bases. V gave up 5 bases and J gave up 8 bases; unmatched junction bases: 12. Germline V lookup: CDR1 SGHVS, CDR2 FQNEAQ. CDR3 size: 15 residues.

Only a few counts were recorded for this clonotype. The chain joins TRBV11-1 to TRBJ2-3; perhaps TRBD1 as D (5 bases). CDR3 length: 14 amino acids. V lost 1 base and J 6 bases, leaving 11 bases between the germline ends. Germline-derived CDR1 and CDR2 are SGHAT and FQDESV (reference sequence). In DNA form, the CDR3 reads TGTGCCAGCAGCTTAGACAGGTGGATGGATACGCAGTATTTT. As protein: CASSLDRWMDTQYF.

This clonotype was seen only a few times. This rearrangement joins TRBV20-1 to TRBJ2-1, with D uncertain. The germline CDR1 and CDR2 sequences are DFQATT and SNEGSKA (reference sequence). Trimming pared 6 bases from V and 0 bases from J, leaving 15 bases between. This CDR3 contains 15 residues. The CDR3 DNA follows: TGCAGTGCGACGACCTGGCGGAGCTCCTACAATGAGCAGTTCTTC. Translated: CSATTWRSSYNEQFF.